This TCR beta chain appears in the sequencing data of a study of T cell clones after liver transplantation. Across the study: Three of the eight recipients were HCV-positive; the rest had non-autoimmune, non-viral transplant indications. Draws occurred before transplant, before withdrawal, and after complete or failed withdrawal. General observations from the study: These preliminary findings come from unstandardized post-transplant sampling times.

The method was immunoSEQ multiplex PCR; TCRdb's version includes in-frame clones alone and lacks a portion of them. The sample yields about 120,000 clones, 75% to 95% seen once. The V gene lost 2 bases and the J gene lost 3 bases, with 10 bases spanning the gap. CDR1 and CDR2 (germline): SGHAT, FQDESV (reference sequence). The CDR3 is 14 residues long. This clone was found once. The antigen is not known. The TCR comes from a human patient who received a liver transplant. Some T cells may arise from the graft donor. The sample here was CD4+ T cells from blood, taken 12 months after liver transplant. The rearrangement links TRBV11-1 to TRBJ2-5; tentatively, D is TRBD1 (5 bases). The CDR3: CASSLFAGKETQYF. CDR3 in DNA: TGTGCCAGCAGCTTATTCGCAGGGAAAGAGACCCAGTACTTC.